This is a list of T cell receptor beta chains from one sample in a study of shared clonotypes between healthy human individuals. Profiling relied on immunoSEQ multiplex PCR, and the TCRdb table lists in-frame clones only, not all of them. The sample carries approximately 810,000 clones, about 92% recorded once. The material sequenced was naive CD8+ T cells sorted from blood. All receptors derive from a man under 40 in good health. CDR3s leave out the opening cysteine and the closing phenylalanine or tryptophan.

V: TRBV4-1; length: 12; J: TRBJ1-1; CDR3: ASSQDGGNTEAF
V: TRBV7-7; length: 10; J: TRBJ2-1; CDR3: ASSSLSNEQF
V: TRBV4-2; length: 13; J: TRBJ2-7; CDR3: ASSQEGEGSYEQY
V: TRBV9; length: 11; J: TRBJ1-6; CDR3: ASSDRYNSPLH
V: TRBV19; length: 12; J: TRBJ1-2; CDR3: ASMAGTGASGYT
V: TRBV27; length: 14; J: TRBJ2-7; CDR3: ASSPITSGPHHEQY
V: TRBV28; length: 11; J: TRBJ2-7; CDR3: ASRATGSYEQY
V: TRBV29-1; length: 13; J: TRBJ2-7; CDR3: SVEDRPGGTYEQY
V: TRBV29-1; length: 11; J: TRBJ2-7; CDR3: SVVLTSGYEQY
V: TRBV10-2; length: 12; J: TRBJ2-6; CDR3: ASSILSGANVLT
V: TRBV7-8; length: 14; J: TRBJ1-5; CDR3: ASSLGLDGFNQPQH